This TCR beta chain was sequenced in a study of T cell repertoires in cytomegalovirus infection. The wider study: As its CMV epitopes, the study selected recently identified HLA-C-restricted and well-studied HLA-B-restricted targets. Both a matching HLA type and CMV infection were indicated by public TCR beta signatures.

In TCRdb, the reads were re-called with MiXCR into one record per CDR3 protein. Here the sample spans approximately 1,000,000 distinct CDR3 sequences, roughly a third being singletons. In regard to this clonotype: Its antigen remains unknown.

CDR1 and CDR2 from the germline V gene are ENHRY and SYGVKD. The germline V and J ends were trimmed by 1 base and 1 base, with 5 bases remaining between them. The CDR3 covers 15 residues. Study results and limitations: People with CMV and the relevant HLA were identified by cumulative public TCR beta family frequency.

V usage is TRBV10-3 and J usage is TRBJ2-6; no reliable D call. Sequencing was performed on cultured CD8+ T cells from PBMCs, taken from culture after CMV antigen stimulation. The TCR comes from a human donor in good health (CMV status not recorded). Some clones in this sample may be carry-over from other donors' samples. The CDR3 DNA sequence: TGTGCCATCAGTGAGTTTATTTCTGGGGCCAACGTCCTGACTTTC. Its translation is CAISEFISGANVLTF.